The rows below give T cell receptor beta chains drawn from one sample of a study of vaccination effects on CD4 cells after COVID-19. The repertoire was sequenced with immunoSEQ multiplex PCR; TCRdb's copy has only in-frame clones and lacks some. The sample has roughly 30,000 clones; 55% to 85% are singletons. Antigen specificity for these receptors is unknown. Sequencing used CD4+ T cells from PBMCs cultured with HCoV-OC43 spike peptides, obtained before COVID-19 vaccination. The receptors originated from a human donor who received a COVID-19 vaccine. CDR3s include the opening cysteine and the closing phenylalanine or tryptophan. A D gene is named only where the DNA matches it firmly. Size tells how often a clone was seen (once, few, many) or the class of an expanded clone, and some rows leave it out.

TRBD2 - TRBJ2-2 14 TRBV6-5 CASRLAGVTGELFF TGTGCCAGCAGGCTAGCGGGAGTCACCGGGGAGCTGTTTTTT
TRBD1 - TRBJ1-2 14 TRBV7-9 CATLADRANYGYTF TGTGCTACACTCGCGGACAGGGCTAACTATGGCTACACCTTC
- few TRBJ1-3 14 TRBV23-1 CASIRAVLRNTIYF TGCGCCAGCATACGCGCTGTGCTCCGAAACACCATATATTTT
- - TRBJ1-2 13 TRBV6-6 CASRTGTSYGYTF TGTGCCAGCAGAACCGGGACCTCCTATGGCTACACCTTC
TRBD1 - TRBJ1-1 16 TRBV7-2 CASSSKGQGVNAEAFF TGTGCCAGCAGCTCAAAAGGACAGGGAGTCAATGCTGAAGCTTTCTTT
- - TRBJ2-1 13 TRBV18 CASSPTTPAEQFF TGTGCCAGCTCACCGACCACCCCGGCCGAGCAGTTCTTC
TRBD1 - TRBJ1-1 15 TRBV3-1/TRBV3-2 CASSRIGQGRTEAFF TGTGCCAGCAGCCGAATCGGACAGGGGCGCACTGAAGCTTTCTTT
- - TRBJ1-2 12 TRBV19 CASSGGTNGYTF TGTGCCAGTAGTGGCGGGACAAACGGCTACACCTTC
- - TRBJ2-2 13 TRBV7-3 CASSLNGIGELFF TGTGCCAGCAGCTTAAACGGAATCGGGGAGCTGTTTTTT
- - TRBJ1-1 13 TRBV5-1 CASSLGRGTEAFF TGCGCCAGCAGCTTAGGGAGGGGGACTGAAGCTTTCTTT
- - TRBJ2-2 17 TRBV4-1 CASSQDYLTGATGELFF TGCGCCAGCAGCCAAGATTATTTGACGGGAGCCACCGGGGAGCTGTTTTTT
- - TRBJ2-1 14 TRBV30 CAWNRGGPSNEQFF TGTGCCTGGAATAGGGGAGGACCCTCTAATGAGCAGTTCTTC